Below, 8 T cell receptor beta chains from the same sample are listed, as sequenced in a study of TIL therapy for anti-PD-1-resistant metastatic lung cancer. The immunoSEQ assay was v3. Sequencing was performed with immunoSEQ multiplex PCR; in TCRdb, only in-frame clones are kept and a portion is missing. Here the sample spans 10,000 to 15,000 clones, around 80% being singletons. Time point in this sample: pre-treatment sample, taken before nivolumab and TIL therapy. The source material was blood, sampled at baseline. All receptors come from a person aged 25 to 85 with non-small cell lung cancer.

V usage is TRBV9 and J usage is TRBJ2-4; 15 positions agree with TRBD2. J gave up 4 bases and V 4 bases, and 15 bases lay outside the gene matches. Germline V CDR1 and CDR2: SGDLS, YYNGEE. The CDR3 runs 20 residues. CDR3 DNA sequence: TGTGCCAGCAGCCCCAGGGGCTCCGGGACTAGCGGGAGGACAAAAAACATTCAGTACTTC. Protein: CASSPRGSGTSGRTKNIQYF. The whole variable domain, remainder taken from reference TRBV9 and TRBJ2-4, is DSGVTQTPKHLITATGQRVTLRCSPRSGDLSVYWYQQSLDQGLQFLIQYYNGEERAKGNILERFSAQQFPDLHSELNLSSLELGDSALYFCASSPRGSGTSGRTKNIQYFGAGTRLSVL.

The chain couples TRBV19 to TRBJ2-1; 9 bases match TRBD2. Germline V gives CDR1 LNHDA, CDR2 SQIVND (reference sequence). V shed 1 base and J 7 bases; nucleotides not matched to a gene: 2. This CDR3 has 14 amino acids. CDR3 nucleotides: TGTGCCAGTAGTATAGGCGGGAGGGGAAATGAGCAGTTCTTC. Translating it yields CASSIGGRGNEQFF.

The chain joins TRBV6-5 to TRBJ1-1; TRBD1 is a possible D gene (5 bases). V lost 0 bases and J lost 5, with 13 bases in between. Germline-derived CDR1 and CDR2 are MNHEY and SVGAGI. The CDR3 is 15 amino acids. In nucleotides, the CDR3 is TGTGCCAGCAGTTACTCGTCAGGGAGCACTACTGAAGCTTTCTTT. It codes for CASSYSSGSTTEAFF.

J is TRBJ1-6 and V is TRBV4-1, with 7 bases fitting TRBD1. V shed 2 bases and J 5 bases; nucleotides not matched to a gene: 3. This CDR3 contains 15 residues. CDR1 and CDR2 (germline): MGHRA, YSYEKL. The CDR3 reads CASSQTGTDNSPLHF. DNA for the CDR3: TGCGCCAGCAGCCAAACCGGGACAGATAATTCACCCCTCCACTTT.

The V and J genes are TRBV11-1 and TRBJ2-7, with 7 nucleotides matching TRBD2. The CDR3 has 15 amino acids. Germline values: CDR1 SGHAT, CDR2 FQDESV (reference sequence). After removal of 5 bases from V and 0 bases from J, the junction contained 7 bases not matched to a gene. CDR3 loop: CASSPGGLSSYEQYF. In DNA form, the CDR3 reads TGTGCCAGCAGCCCGGGGGGTCTCAGCTCCTACGAGCAGTACTTC.

This CDR3 reads CASSGAGEYEQYF. CDR3 sequence (DNA): TGTGCCAGCAGCGGGGCAGGGGAATACGAGCAGTACTTC. The J gene is TRBJ2-7, the V gene TRBV6-5; a possible D gene is TRBD1 (6 bases). The ends were cut back, 6 bases at V and 4 bases at J, with 13 bases in the middle. The CDR3 runs to 13 residues. Germline CDR1 and CDR2: MNHEY and SVGAGI.

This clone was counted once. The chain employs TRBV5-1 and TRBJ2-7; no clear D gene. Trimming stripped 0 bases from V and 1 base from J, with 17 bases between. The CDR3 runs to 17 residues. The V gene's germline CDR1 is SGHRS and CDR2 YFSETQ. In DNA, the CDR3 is TGCGCCAGCAGCTTGGCGTCGGGCAAGGCGAAATCCTACGAGCAGTACTTC. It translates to CASSLASGKAKSYEQYF. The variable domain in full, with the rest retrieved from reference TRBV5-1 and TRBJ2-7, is KAGVTQTPRYLIKTRGQQVTLSCSPISGHRSVSWYQQTPGQGLQFLFEYFSETQRNKGNFPGRFSGRQFSNSRSEMNVSTLELGDSALYLCASSLASGKAKSYEQYFGPGTRLTVT.

CDR3 nucleotide sequence: TGTGCCTGGTCGACCCTTGGGACAGGGATTGGCTACACCTTC. This gives the protein CAWSTLGTGIGYTF. The J gene is TRBJ1-2, the V gene TRBV30, with 9 bases matching TRBD1. J gave up 7 bases and V 5 bases, and 11 bases lay outside the gene matches. Germline V gives CDR1 GTSNPN, CDR2 SVGIG (reference sequence). The CDR3 sequence is 14 residues long.